The 13 T cell receptor beta chains below come from one sample, sequenced in a study of CD8+ T cells in alopecia areata. RNA extraction and reverse transcription yielded cDNA as sequencing template. Libraries were prepared by immunoSEQ multiplex PCR; TCRdb keeps only in-frame clonotypes and omits some of them. Seen here are about 130,000 clones, 54% observed once, and the top ten hold roughly 15%. Treatment indicated: oral pan-JAK inhibitor, 5-10 mg twice daily. The sample in question was CD8+ T cells sorted from blood, obtained at week 4, from a patient treated with tofacitinib. The receptors originated from a human donor with alopecia areata.

The CDR3 loop is CASSELAGDTGELFF. The DNA for the CDR3 is TGTGCCAGCAGTGAACTAGCGGGGGACACCGGGGAGCTGTTTTTT. The chain employs TRBV2 and TRBJ2-2, with 10 nucleotides matching TRBD2. After removal of 2 bases from V and 3 bases from J, the junction contained 0 bases not matched to a gene. CDR3 size: 15 residues. Germline values: CDR1 SNHLY, CDR2 FYNNEI.

This clone has only a few counts. CDR3 DNA: TGTGCCAGCAGCTTGAGGCGGGGTAGGGCCTACAATGAGCAGTTCTTC. Protein sequence: CASSLRRGRAYNEQFF. This sequence joins TRBV5-4 and TRBJ2-1, with a weak D call TRBD2 (6 bases). The CDR3 extends over 16 amino acids. Germline values: CDR1 SGHNT, CDR2 YYREEE (reference sequence). Trimming took off 1 base at V and 2 bases at J, with 13 bases between the two ends.

A few counts support this clone. The sample carries other DNA sequences with the same CDR3. This sequence joins TRBV29-1 and TRBJ2-7, with 8 bases identical to TRBD1. Germline CDR1 is SQVTM and CDR2 is ANQGSEA. The V gene end was trimmed by 6 bases and the J gene end by 3 bases; junction bases not matched to a gene: 4. The CDR3 is 12 amino acids. In DNA form, the CDR3 reads TGCAGCGTCGTCGGACAGGGCTACGAGCAGTACTTC. Encoded protein: CSVVGQGYEQYF.

The J gene is TRBJ2-1, the V gene TRBV6-5; weak D call: TRBD2 (6 bases). The V gene's germline CDR1 is MNHEY and CDR2 SVGAGI. This CDR3 is built from 13 residues. V was shortened by 2 bases and J by 4 bases, with 6 bases between the two germline ends. In DNA, the CDR3 is TGTGCCAGCAGTTACCGGGAGTACAATGAGCAGTTCTTC. As protein: CASSYREYNEQFF.

This clone was picked up a small number of times. CDR3 nucleotide sequence: TGTGCCAGCAGTGACCCGGGGGCGGTTTCTGGAAACACCATATATTTT. It yields the protein CASSDPGAVSGNTIYF. The V call is TRBV2, the J call TRBJ1-3; tentative D call: TRBD1 (6 bases). V was trimmed by 3 bases and J by 1 base, leaving 13 bases between them. Germline V CDR1 and CDR2: SNHLY, FYNNEI. The CDR3 is 16 residues long.

The chain recombines TRBV5-4 with TRBJ2-6, with D uncertain. Germline CDR1 and CDR2: SGHNT and YYREEE (reference sequence). Trimming removed 5 bases at V and 1 base at J, with 7 bases between. The CDR3 spans 14 residues. This CDR3 reads CASSAGSGANVLTF. DNA of the CDR3: TGTGCCAGCAGTGCAGGATCTGGGGCCAACGTCCTGACTTTC.

This clone was detected only once. The chain links TRBV9 to TRBJ2-1, with 9 bases matching TRBD2. The ends lost 0 bases at V and 7 bases at J; junction bases unmatched: 5. The length of the CDR3 is 15 residues. The germline V gene has CDR1 SGDLS and CDR2 YYNGEE. In DNA, the CDR3 is TGTGCCAGCAGCGTAGAAGCGGGGGGTTGGAATGAGCAGTTCTTC. Protein: CASSVEAGGWNEQFF. The whole variable domain, remainder taken from reference TRBV9 and TRBJ2-1, is DSGVTQTPKHLITATGQRVTLRCSPRSGDLSVYWYQQSLDQGLQFLIQYYNGEERAKGNILERFSAQQFPDLHSELNLSSLELGDSALYFCASSVEAGGWNEQFFGPGTRLTVL.

The chain recombines TRBV10-3 with TRBJ1-2; D unclear. The CDR3 consists of 14 residues. Trimming removed 4 bases at V and 4 bases at J, with 13 bases between. Per the germline V gene, CDR1 is ENHRY and CDR2 is SYGVKD. Written as DNA, the CDR3 is TGTGCCATCAGTGGGGCAGCTTACTCCTATGGCTACACCTTC. Amino acid sequence: CAISGAAYSYGYTF.

This clone was seen a few times. This sequence joins TRBV5-1 and TRBJ2-4; 7 bases line up with TRBD2. J was trimmed by 1 base and V by 4 bases; bases with no gene match: 14. The CDR3 covers 18 residues. CDR1 and CDR2 (germline): SGHRS, YFSETQ. Written as DNA, the CDR3 is TGCGCCAGCAGCCGCCACCTTACTAGCGCTACGGCCAAAAACATTCAGTACTTC. As protein: CASSRHLTSATAKNIQYF.

As regards this clone: The same CDR3 can be traced to other DNA sequences in this sample. The chain joins TRBV7-9 to TRBJ1-5, with D unclear. The V gene lost 3 bases and the J gene lost 4 bases, with 4 bases spanning the gap. The CDR3 is made up of 12 amino acids. The V gene's germline CDR1 is SEHNR and CDR2 FQNEAQ (reference sequence). This CDR3 reads CASSLDNQPQHF. Written as DNA, the CDR3 is TGTGCCAGCAGCTTGGATAATCAGCCCCAGCATTTT.

DNA for the CDR3: TGCGCCAGCAGCCTCCGACAGTCCGCAGAAGCTTTCTTT. Its protein is CASSLRQSAEAFF. This chain uses TRBV4-1 with TRBJ1-1, with TRBD1 as a possible D gene (5 bases). Between the trimmed V and J ends, which lost 4 bases and 8 bases, there was a span of 14 bases. CDR1 is MGHRA, CDR2 YSYEKL, per germline. There are 13 residues in the CDR3.

The J gene is TRBJ1-2, the V gene TRBV4-1; the match to TRBD1 covers 8 bases. The CDR3 covers 14 residues. Germline loops: CDR1 MGHRA, CDR2 YSYEKL. J lost 4 bases, V lost 0 bases, and 1 base had no gene match. CDR3 in amino acids: CASSQDRGLYGYTF. DNA for the CDR3: TGCGCCAGCAGCCAAGACAGGGGGCTCTATGGCTACACCTTC.

This clone was seen once. The V call is TRBV6-5, the J call TRBJ1-3, with 7 bases that match TRBD1. The V gene end was trimmed by 6 bases and the J gene end by 0 bases; junction bases not matched to a gene: 5. The CDR3 is 15 residues long. Germline loops: CDR1 MNHEY, CDR2 SVGAGI. CDR3 loop: CASSHGQASGNTIYF. DNA for the CDR3: TGTGCCAGCAGCCACGGACAGGCCTCTGGAAACACCATATATTTT.